A single sample gave rise to the 21 T cell receptor beta chains below, sequenced in a study of blood T cell repertoires in COVID-19. Measured with immunoSEQ multiplex PCR; TCRdb has only the in-frame clones, and not every one. Here the sample spans over 95,000 clones, roughly 76% being singletons. Sequencing input: peripheral blood. The receptors were sampled from a human donor in a cohort sampled during active COVID-19.

The V and J genes are TRBV6-5 and TRBJ1-1; D unclear. The CDR3 runs 15 residues. V was cut by 4 bases and J by 0 bases, with 12 bases left in between. CDR1 is MNHEY and CDR2 is SVGAGI in the germline V gene. The CDR3 protein is CASSSKQTMNTEAFF. CDR3 DNA: TGTGCCAGCAGTTCAAAACAGACTATGAACACTGAAGCTTTCTTT.

The chain recombines TRBV5-1 with TRBJ1-1; 7 bases match TRBD1. Unmatched junction bases numbered 3, after V lost 4 bases and J lost 0 bases. The CDR3 length is 14 residues. The germline gives CDR1 SGHRS, CDR2 YFSETQ. The CDR3 loop is CASSPQGLNTEAFF. CDR3 in DNA: TGCGCCAGCAGCCCACAGGGGTTGAACACTGAAGCTTTCTTT.

The chain joins TRBV25-1 to TRBJ2-1; 9 nucleotides match TRBD1. The CDR3 sequence is 13 residues long. CDR1 and CDR2 (germline): MGHDK, SYGVNS. Germline trimming cut 8 bases from V and 8 bases from J; bases unmatched to any gene: 7. The CDR3 DNA reads as TGTGCCAGCGGGACAGGGTTGGTCGATGAGCAGTTCTTC. This sequence encodes CASGTGLVDEQFF.

There are a few counts of this clone. The chain is built from TRBV5-5 and TRBJ2-7, with D tentatively TRBD2 (5 bases). The CDR3 consists of 14 residues. CDR1 and CDR2 from the germline V gene are SGHKS and YYEKEE (reference sequence). Between the trimmed V and J ends, which lost 4 bases and 8 bases, there was a span of 19 bases. CDR3 protein: CASSPSRVVLQQYF. The CDR3 DNA reads TGTGCCAGCAGCCCCTCGAGGGTAGTGCTCCAGCAGTACTTC.

The gene calls are TRBV7-8 and TRBJ2-7, with no clear D. This CDR3 contains 12 residues. V was clipped by 5 bases and J by 2 bases, with 7 bases between them. The V gene's germline CDR1 is SGHVS and CDR2 FQNEAQ. CDR3 DNA sequence: TGTGCCAGCAGCCGGTCCACCTACGAGCAGTACTTC. Translating it yields CASSRSTYEQYF.

J is TRBJ2-7 and V is TRBV7-2, with 11 bases aligning to TRBD2. This CDR3 comprises 16 residues. The junction had 8 bases not matched to a gene; V was cut back by 5 bases and J by 2 bases. Germline V gene data show CDR1 as SGHTA and CDR2 as FQGNSA. DNA for the CDR3: TGTGCCAGCAGCACCCGACTAGCGGGGTCCACCTACGAGCAGTACTTC. This translates into CASSTRLAGSTYEQYF.

The rearrangement links TRBV30 to TRBJ1-4, with a possible D match to TRBD1 (6 bases). CDR3 length equals 14 residues. V dropped 0 bases and J dropped 7 bases, with 12 bases sitting between them. Germline V gene sequence: CDR1 GTSNPN, CDR2 SVGIG (reference sequence). The CDR3 protein is CAWSVSGAGEKLFF. The CDR3 DNA sequence: TGTGCCTGGAGTGTTTCAGGGGCTGGTGAAAAACTGTTTTTT. The entire variable domain, with the rest obtained from reference TRBV30 and TRBJ1-4, is as follows: SQTIHQWPATLVQPVGSPLSLECTVEGTSNPNLYWYRQAAGRGLQLLFYSVGIGQISSEVPQNLSASRPQDRQFILSSKKLLLSDSGFYLCAWSVSGAGEKLFFGSGTQLSVL.

The rearrangement joins TRBV18 to TRBJ2-7; tentatively, D is TRBD1 (6 bases). CDR3 length: 15 amino acids. Germline V gene lookup returns CDR1 KGHSH and CDR2 LQKENI. V lost 3 bases to trimming and J lost 5 bases, with 17 bases between them. The CDR3 loop is CASSPAVQGFNEQYF. The CDR3 DNA follows: TGTGCCAGCTCACCTGCGGTGCAGGGGTTTAACGAGCAGTACTTC.

The chain combines TRBV28 with TRBJ2-3, with TRBD2 matching over 7 bases. Germline-derived CDR1 and CDR2 are MDHEN and SYDVKM. This CDR3 spans 16 amino acids. The V segment lost 3 bases and the J segment 1 base; nucleotides outside the gene matches: 7. The CDR3 region is CASSFTTSSGTDTQYF. The CDR3 DNA follows: TGTGCCAGCAGTTTCACGACTAGCTCGGGCACAGATACGCAGTATTTT.

The rearrangement joins TRBV2 to TRBJ1-1, with D possibly being TRBD1 (6 bases). The germline CDR1 and CDR2 sequences are SNHLY and FYNNEI. The ends were cut back, 1 base at V and 1 base at J, with 13 bases in the middle. The CDR3 is made up of 16 amino acids. In DNA, the CDR3 is TGTGCCAGCAGTGAAGAGACCACAGGGCCGAACACTGAAGCTTTCTTT. Amino acids: CASSEETTGPNTEAFF. The full variable domain, rest sourced from reference TRBV2 and TRBJ1-1, is EPEVTQTPSHQVTQMGQEVILRCVPISNHLYFYWYRQILGQKVEFLVSFYNNEISEKSEIFDDQFSVERPDGSNFTLKIRSTKLEDSAMYFCASSEETTGPNTEAFFGQGTRLTVV.

The CDR3 loop is CASSQRGQGSSYEQYF. In nucleotides, the CDR3 is TGCGCCAGCAGCCAGAGGGGACAGGGAAGCTCCTACGAGCAGTACTTC. The chain has TRBV4-3 and TRBJ2-7; 9 nucleotides line up with TRBD1. Looked up from germline, CDR1 is LGHNA and CDR2 is YSLEER. J was trimmed by 0 bases and V by 3 bases; bases with no gene match: 6. This CDR3 spans 16 amino acids.

This clone was picked up a small number of times. The chain has TRBV7-9 and TRBJ2-7; 8 bases line up with TRBD2. This CDR3 region has 15 residues. Trimming at V came to 4 bases and at J to 2 bases, leaving 7 bases not matched to a gene. CDR1 is SEHNR, CDR2 FQNEAQ, per germline (reference sequence). The CDR3 nucleotides are TGTGCCAGCAGCTCTTTAGCGGGGACCACCTACGAGCAGTACTTC. Amino acid sequence: CASSSLAGTTYEQYF.

V is TRBV18 and J is TRBJ1-1, with 10 bases aligning to TRBD1. This CDR3 comprises 18 residues. V lost 3 bases to trimming and J lost 4 bases; unmatched junction nucleotides: 14. Per germline, CDR1 KGHSH and CDR2 LQKENI. CDR3 amino acids: CASSPLGQGLGRRTEAFF. DNA for the CDR3: TGTGCCAGCTCACCCCTGGGACAGGGGCTGGGTCGACGCACTGAAGCTTTCTTT.

The rearrangement joins TRBV7-6 to TRBJ2-1, with D tentatively TRBD1 (5 bases). Trimming took 1 base from V and 7 from J, leaving 14 bases between them. Germline V lookup: CDR1 SGHVS, CDR2 FNYEAQ. The CDR3 consists of 15 residues. The CDR3 bases are TGTGCCAGCAGCTTAGACGGTGGCAGGGTGAATGAGCAGTTCTTC. Protein sequence: CASSLDGGRVNEQFF.

CDR3 sequence (DNA): TGTGCCAGCAGCTACGACAGGGTTAATGGCTACACCTTC. This translates into CASSYDRVNGYTF. J is TRBJ1-2 and V is TRBV28; 7 bases agree with TRBD1. V was clipped by 6 bases and J by 6 bases; unmatched bases: 7. This CDR3 has 13 residues. Germline V lookup: CDR1 MDHEN, CDR2 SYDVKM.

This sequence joins TRBV18 and TRBJ2-7; a possible D gene is TRBD1 (5 bases). Germline V gene lookup returns CDR1 KGHSH and CDR2 LQKENI. This CDR3 region has 15 residues. Trimming left V 3 bases short and J 1 base short, with 13 bases between. CDR3 in DNA: TGTGCCAGCTCACCGAAGACAGTTTCTTCCTACGAGCAGTACTTC. Translation: CASSPKTVSSYEQYF.

V is TRBV3-1 (or the pseudogene TRBV3-2) and J is TRBJ2-1; TRBD2 aligns across 9 bases. The CDR3 loop spans 14 amino acids. V was clipped by 6 bases and J by 0 bases; unmatched bases: 0. CDR1 is LGHDT, CDR2 YNNKEL, per germline (reference sequence). The CDR3 region has the DNA TGTGCCAGCAGGCGGGGGGGCTCCTACAATGAGCAGTTCTTC. This codes for CASRRGGSYNEQFF.

The chain recombines TRBV5-1 with TRBJ1-4; weak D call: TRBD1 (5 bases). Germline V gene sequence: CDR1 SGHRS, CDR2 YFSETQ. This CDR3 region has 12 residues. Trimming removed 8 bases from V and 8 bases from J, with 13 bases in between. In nucleotides, the CDR3 is TGCGCCAGGTGCAGGGAGGACGAAAAACTGTTTTTT. It translates to CARCREDEKLFF.

The chain couples TRBV19 to TRBJ1-1, with D possibly matching TRBD1 (5 bases). CDR1 and CDR2 (germline): LNHDA, SQIVND (reference sequence). V lost 0 bases, J lost 6 bases, and 11 bases lay in between. The CDR3 spans 14 residues. The CDR3 bases are TGTGCCAGTAGTATAGATCGGGGGACCCCTGAAGCTTTCTTT. It is translated as CASSIDRGTPEAFF.

The V and J genes are TRBV7-9 and TRBJ2-3, with D uncertain. Trimming cost V 5 bases and J 2 bases, with 14 bases left between them. Germline V gives CDR1 SEHNR, CDR2 FQNEAQ (reference sequence). The CDR3 has 15 residues. The CDR3 coding sequence is TGTGCCAGCAGCGTGAACGCGCAGGCCACAGATACGCAGTATTTT. Translated: CASSVNAQATDTQYF.

In its sample, this clone was seen a few times. The rearrangement joins TRBV7-3 to TRBJ2-2; the D gene is possibly TRBD1 (6 bases). With 4 bases removed from V and 6 bases from J, the gap between germline ends came to 9 bases. There are 13 residues in the CDR3. CDR1 is SGHTA, CDR2 FQGTGA, per germline. The CDR3 region is CASSSTGSGELFF. The DNA of the CDR3 is TGTGCCAGCAGCTCCACAGGGTCCGGGGAGCTGTTTTTT.